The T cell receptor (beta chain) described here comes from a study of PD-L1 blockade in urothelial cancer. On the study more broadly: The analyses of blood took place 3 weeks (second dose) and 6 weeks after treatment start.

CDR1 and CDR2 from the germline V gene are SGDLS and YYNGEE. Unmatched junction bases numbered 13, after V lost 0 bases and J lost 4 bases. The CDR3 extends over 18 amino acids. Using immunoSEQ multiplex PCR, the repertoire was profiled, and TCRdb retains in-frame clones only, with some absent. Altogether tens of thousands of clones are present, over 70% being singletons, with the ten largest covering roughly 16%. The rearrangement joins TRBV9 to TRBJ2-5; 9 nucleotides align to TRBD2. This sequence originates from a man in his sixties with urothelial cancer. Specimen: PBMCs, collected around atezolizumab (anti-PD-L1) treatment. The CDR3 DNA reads TGTGCCAGCAGCGTAGCTATCCGCGGGGGGGCCGGTGGAGAGACCCAGTACTTC. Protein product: CASSVAIRGGAGGETQYF.